This T cell receptor beta chain is drawn from a study of technical replicates of blood from a few donors. The CDR3 length is 15 residues. Trimming at V came to 2 bases and at J to 4 bases, leaving 8 bases not matched to a gene. CDR1 is GTSNPN and CDR2 is SVGIG in the germline V gene (reference sequence). Sequencing used immunoSEQ multiplex PCR; TCRdb keeps in-frame clones, though not all of them. Of under 45,000 clones in the sample, about 96% were seen once. What was sequenced was T cells isolated from PBMCs. The source of this sequence is a human donor in good health. J is TRBJ1-3 and V is TRBV30; TRBD1 agrees at 7 bases. CDR3 sequence reads: CAWSHQRGQGNTIYF. The DNA for the CDR3 is TGTGCCTGGAGTCACCAGAGGGGGCAAGGAAACACCATATATTTT.